The 31 T cell receptor beta chains given below trace back to one sample, sequenced in a study of cytomegalovirus exposure and HLA in healthy donors. The study ran its PCR with 60 Vbeta and 13 Jbeta primers. Profiling relied on immunoSEQ multiplex PCR, and the TCRdb table lists in-frame clones only, not all of them. Of about 97,000 clones in the sample, approximately 87% were seen once. The sequenced material came from PBMCs. The receptor source for this set is a man aged 35 to 55 in good health and CMV-seronegative.

This clone was seen only a few times. The chain recombines TRBV7-3 with TRBJ1-1; 10 bases map to TRBD1. The V and J ends lost 2 bases and 4 bases, in that order; junction bases with no gene match: 4. This CDR3 has 15 residues. The germline V gene has CDR1 SGHTA and CDR2 FQGTGA. CDR3 region: CASSLPDRGTTEAFF. CDR3 coding DNA: TGTGCCAGCAGCTTACCGGACAGGGGGACCACTGAAGCTTTCTTT.

The rearrangement uses TRBV19 and TRBJ1-2, with D possibly being TRBD1 (6 bases). The ends were cut back, 3 bases at V and 5 bases at J, with 16 bases in the middle. Germline CDR1 and CDR2: LNHDA and SQIVND (reference sequence). The length of the CDR3 is 15 residues. The CDR3 coding sequence is TGTGCCAGTAGTATGGTGGCAGGGGATAGGTATGGCTACACCTTC. Encoded protein: CASSMVAGDRYGYTF. The full variable domain, in which reference TRBV19 and TRBJ1-2 provide the parts outside the CDR3, is DGGITQSPKYLFRKEGQNVTLSCEQNLNHDAMYWYRQDPGQGLRLIYYSQIVNDFQKGDIAEGYSVSREKKESFPLTVTSAQKNPTAFYLCASSMVAGDRYGYTFGSGTRLTVV.

The chain carries TRBV19 and TRBJ1-5, with a possible D match to TRBD1 (5 bases). Germline CDR1 is LNHDA and CDR2 is SQIVND (reference sequence). Trimming shortened V by 0 bases and J by 2 bases, and 14 bases separated the two germline ends. The CDR3 consists of 17 residues. The CDR3, as DNA: TGTGCCAGTAGTATAGAGGCGTCAGGGTATGGCAATCAGCCCCAGCATTTT. Protein: CASSIEASGYGNQPQHF.

This chain joins TRBV5-1 and TRBJ1-1, with no clear D. The germline gives CDR1 SGHRS, CDR2 YFSETQ. V lost 7 bases and J lost 4, with 17 bases in between. The CDR3 runs 14 residues. CDR3: CASRIGAGLTEAFF. CDR3 DNA sequence: TGCGCCAGCCGGATTGGAGCTGGCCTCACTGAAGCTTTCTTT.

J is TRBJ1-3 and V is TRBV12-5; a weak D match, TRBD1 (6 bases). Germline-derived CDR1 and CDR2 are LGHNT and FRNRAP. The CDR3 has 15 residues. V was trimmed by 1 base and J by 4 bases, leaving 11 bases between them. The DNA for the CDR3 is TGTGCTAGTGGTTTGGACAGGGTTTGGGGAAACACCATATATTTT. Protein product: CASGLDRVWGNTIYF.

The chain employs TRBV5-1 and TRBJ2-3; 13 bases are a match to TRBD2. Looked up from germline, CDR1 is SGHRS and CDR2 is YFSETQ. This CDR3 has 18 amino acids. J lost 0 bases, V lost 4 bases, and 8 bases had no gene match. CDR3 amino acids: CASSGRLAGGPSTDTQYF. The CDR3, as DNA: TGCGCCAGCAGCGGGAGACTAGCGGGGGGTCCTAGCACAGATACGCAGTATTTT.

The chain couples TRBV5-4 to TRBJ2-3, with a possible D match to TRBD2 (5 bases). V was cut by 0 bases and J by 2 bases, with 13 bases left in between. There are 16 residues in the CDR3. Germline-derived CDR1 and CDR2 are SGHNT and YYREEE (reference sequence). CDR3 nucleotides: TGTGCCAGCAGCTTGGCCGGGAATTCTTACACAGATACGCAGTATTTT. This translates into CASSLAGNSYTDTQYF.

This clone turned up a few times. V gene TRBV5-4 combines with J gene TRBJ1-3; no reliable D call. This CDR3 spans 13 amino acids. V was shortened by 2 bases and J by 0 bases, with 3 bases between the two germline ends. From germline, CDR1 is SGHNT and CDR2 YYREEE (reference sequence). CDR3 in DNA: TGTGCCAGCAGCTTTAACTCTGGAAACACCATATATTTT. Protein product: CASSFNSGNTIYF.

The rearrangement uses TRBV5-1 and TRBJ2-6; 8 bases line up with TRBD1. V lost 7 bases and J lost 0; bases outside the gene matches: 3. Germline loops: CDR1 SGHRS, CDR2 YFSETQ. There are 15 residues in the CDR3. CDR3 sequence (DNA): TGCGCCAGCGGGACAGGAAACTCTGGGGCCAACGTCCTGACTTTC. It codes for CASGTGNSGANVLTF.

V and J are TRBV12-5 and TRBJ2-3; D is perhaps TRBD1 (5 bases). The length of the CDR3 is 13 residues. Germline V CDR1 and CDR2: LGHNT, FRNRAP. Trimming stripped 2 bases from V and 3 bases from J, with 6 bases between. CDR3 DNA sequence: TGTGCTAGTGGTTTGACAGGAACAGATACGCAGTATTTT. It translates to CASGLTGTDTQYF.

The chain has TRBV18 and TRBJ2-7; 7 nucleotides match TRBD2. V lost 6 bases and J lost 5; bases outside the gene matches: 7. Germline CDR1 is KGHSH and CDR2 is LQKENI. This CDR3 is 13 amino acids long. The CDR3 region is CASSLGLEDEQYF. CDR3 coding DNA: TGTGCCAGCTCTCTCGGACTAGAGGACGAGCAGTACTTC.

This rearrangement joins TRBV11-1 to TRBJ2-7; no firm D call. CDR1 SGHAT and CDR2 FQDESV come from the germline V gene (reference sequence). The V end was cut by 2 bases, the J end by 4 bases, with 9 bases between. CDR3 size: 13 residues. In nucleotides, the CDR3 is TGTGCCAGCAGCTTAAATTTCGTATACGAGCAGTACTTC. Translated: CASSLNFVYEQYF.

The chain links TRBV5-1 to TRBJ1-1; D is unclear. CDR1 is SGHRS, CDR2 YFSETQ, per germline. The CDR3 is 12 residues long. V lost 6 bases and J lost 1, with 7 bases in between. DNA for the CDR3: TGCGCCAGCAAGGAGTCGAACACTGAAGCTTTCTTT. Amino acids: CASKESNTEAFF.

The chain links TRBV6-6 to TRBJ1-2; a weak D match, TRBD1 (5 bases). This CDR3 spans 14 amino acids. Per the germline V gene, CDR1 is MNHNY and CDR2 is SVGAGI (reference sequence). V lost 2 bases, J lost 1 base, and 8 bases lay in between. The CDR3 spells CASSYNQGNYGYTF. The CDR3 DNA sequence: TGTGCCAGCAGTTACAACCAGGGTAACTATGGCTACACCTTC.

The sample holds a few counts of this clone. V usage is TRBV5-4 and J usage is TRBJ1-1; TRBD1 agrees at 11 bases. V was clipped by 0 bases and J by 7 bases; unmatched bases: 2. Per the germline V gene, CDR1 is SGHNT and CDR2 is YYREEE (reference sequence). The CDR3 is made up of 14 amino acids. In nucleotides, the CDR3 is TGTGCCAGCAGCTTGGACGGGACAGGGGGTGAAGCTTTCTTT. Translation gives CASSLDGTGGEAFF.

V is TRBV5-1 and J is TRBJ2-1; 10 nucleotides line up with TRBD1. Trimming took 3 bases from V and 0 from J; bases not matched to a gene: 9. CDR1 is SGHRS and CDR2 is YFSETQ in the germline V gene. The CDR3 is 18 amino acids. The CDR3 is CASSWDRGGQSSYNEQFF. CDR3 sequence (DNA): TGCGCCAGCAGCTGGGACAGGGGAGGCCAAAGCTCCTACAATGAGCAGTTCTTC. Variable domain in full (rest from reference TRBV5-1 and TRBJ2-1): KAGVTQTPRYLIKTRGQQVTLSCSPISGHRSVSWYQQTPGQGLQFLFEYFSETQRNKGNFPGRFSGRQFSNSRSEMNVSTLELGDSALYLCASSWDRGGQSSYNEQFFGPGTRLTVL.

V and J are TRBV13 and TRBJ2-1; D remains unclear. The V end was cut by 3 bases, the J end by 6 bases, with 6 bases between. This CDR3 region has 12 residues. Germline values: CDR1 PRHDT, CDR2 FYEKMQ (reference sequence). In DNA, the CDR3 is TGTGCCAGCAGCTTTACTTTCAATGAGCAGTTCTTC. Residues: CASSFTFNEQFF.

V and J are TRBV6-1 and TRBJ1-1, with a possible D match to TRBD1 (5 bases). Germline CDR1 and CDR2: MNHNS and SASEGT. V lost 7 bases to trimming and J lost 6 bases, with 9 bases between them. The CDR3 runs to 11 residues. DNA for the CDR3: TGTGCCAGCAAAAGACAGTCTGAAGCTTTCTTT. Its protein product is CASKRQSEAFF.

This sequence joins TRBV7-6 and TRBJ1-1; possible D gene TRBD1, 6 bases. Trimming removed 7 bases at V and 10 bases at J, with 25 bases between. Germline V gives CDR1 SGHVS, CDR2 FNYEAQ. The CDR3 is 15 residues long. Here the CDR3 DNA reads TGTGCCAGCAACAGTTTTGCCGGGGGGCAAGGGATAGCTTTCTTT. Its translation: CASNSFAGGQGIAFF.

The chain carries TRBV9 and TRBJ2-5; the D gene is possibly TRBD1 (5 bases). V was clipped by 0 bases and J by 7 bases, with 16 bases between them. The CDR3 loop spans 15 amino acids. CDR1 SGDLS and CDR2 YYNGEE come from the germline V gene. As DNA, the CDR3 is TGTGCCAGCAGCGTAGACCCGGCCAACCAGGGGACCCAGTACTTC. Protein sequence: CASSVDPANQGTQYF.

The gene calls are TRBV15 and TRBJ2-1; TRBD1 aligns across 9 bases. This CDR3 is built from 18 residues. Germline V lookup: CDR1 LNHNV, CDR2 YYDKDF (reference sequence). V shed 0 bases, J shed 5 bases, and the junction held 11 bases outside the gene matches. CDR3 in DNA: TGTGCCACCAGCAGAGAGAGAGTCGGGACAGGGCCCAACAATGAGCAGTTCTTC. As protein: CATSRERVGTGPNNEQFF.

This sequence joins TRBV27 and TRBJ2-3; 7 bases map to TRBD2. The trim removed 5 bases at V and 5 bases at J, leaving 7 bases unmatched. The CDR3 sequence is 14 residues long. Germline loops: CDR1 MNHEY, CDR2 SMNVEV (reference sequence). CDR3 protein: CASSHPGRRDTQYF. The CDR3 nucleotides are TGTGCCAGCAGTCACCCCGGGAGGCGAGATACGCAGTATTTT.

The chain recombines TRBV6-4 with TRBJ1-1; no firm D call. Trimming left V 0 bases short and J 5 bases short, with 7 bases between. This CDR3 contains 13 residues. From germline, CDR1 is MRHNA and CDR2 SNTAGT. The CDR3 DNA follows: TGTGCCAGCAGTGACTCTATCGGGACTGAAGCTTTCTTT. Translating gives CASSDSIGTEAFF.

The chain employs TRBV9 and TRBJ2-2; D possibly corresponds to TRBD1 (6 bases). This CDR3 contains 15 residues. The germline gives CDR1 SGDLS, CDR2 YYNGEE. The V gene lost 0 bases and the J gene lost 9 bases, with 15 bases spanning the gap. As DNA, the CDR3 is TGTGCCAGCAGCGTAGGTACAGGGTCCGGCTGGGAGCTGTTTTTT. This encodes CASSVGTGSGWELFF.

The chain carries TRBV5-1 and TRBJ2-2; 8 bases align to TRBD1. CDR3 length equals 17 residues. CDR1 and CDR2 from the germline V gene are SGHRS and YFSETQ. V dropped 0 bases and J dropped 4; count of bases not matched to a gene: 8. CDR3 loop: CASSLAWQGAITGELFF. The DNA of the CDR3 is TGCGCCAGCAGCTTGGCCTGGCAGGGGGCGATCACCGGGGAGCTGTTTTTT.

The V gene is TRBV5-1, the J gene TRBJ2-7; 11 bases are shared with TRBD1. This CDR3 has 14 amino acids. The trim removed 4 bases at V and 3 bases at J, leaving 3 bases unmatched. From germline, CDR1 is SGHRS and CDR2 YFSETQ. This CDR3 reads CASSVDRGLYEQYF. The CDR3 DNA reads as TGCGCCAGCAGCGTGGACAGGGGGCTCTACGAGCAGTACTTC.

The V and J genes are TRBV5-4 and TRBJ2-2; 7 positions agree with TRBD1. Germline assignment: CDR1 SGHNT and CDR2 YYREEE (reference sequence). This CDR3 is built from 16 residues. V trimming: 0 bases; J trimming: 5 bases; junction bases outside the gene matches: 7. The CDR3 reads CASSLESGQETGELFF. The DNA of the CDR3 is TGTGCCAGCAGCTTGGAAAGTGGACAGGAGACCGGGGAGCTGTTTTTT.

This clone was counted only a few times. J is TRBJ1-1 and V is TRBV7-9; possible D gene TRBD1, 6 bases. The CDR3 sequence is 15 residues long. Between the trimmed V and J ends, which lost 4 bases and 1 base, there was a span of 13 bases. From germline, CDR1 is SEHNR and CDR2 FQNEAQ (reference sequence). CDR3 protein: CASSWGGRRNTEAFF. In nucleotides, the CDR3 is TGTGCCAGCAGCTGGGGGGGCAGGAGGAACACTGAAGCTTTCTTT.

The chain is built from TRBV30 and TRBJ1-1; D is unclear. The CDR3 extends over 12 amino acids. V lost 5 bases and J lost 3, with 10 bases in between. The germline V gene has CDR1 GTSNPN and CDR2 SVGIG (reference sequence). The CDR3: CAWSFSDTEAFF. The DNA for the CDR3 is TGTGCCTGGTCTTTTTCGGACACTGAAGCTTTCTTT. The full variable domain, with the rest looked up from reference TRBV30 and TRBJ1-1, is SQTIHQWPATLVQPVGSPLSLECTVEGTSNPNLYWYRQAAGRGLQLLFYSVGIGQISSEVPQNLSASRPQDRQFILSSKKLLLSDSGFYLCAWSFSDTEAFFGQGTRLTVV.

The chain combines TRBV5-1 with TRBJ2-3; 8 bases match TRBD2. The V gene end was trimmed by 5 bases and the J gene end by 1 base; junction bases not matched to a gene: 9. This CDR3 is 16 amino acids long. Per germline, CDR1 SGHRS and CDR2 YFSETQ. CDR3 in amino acids: CASSNPSGLGTDTQYF. The CDR3 DNA reads TGCGCCAGCAGTAATCCTAGCGGGTTAGGCACAGATACGCAGTATTTT.

J is TRBJ1-5 and V is TRBV6-1; a possible D gene is TRBD1 (6 bases). This CDR3 has 15 residues. V lost 1 base and J 5 bases, leaving 12 bases between the germline ends. CDR1 and CDR2 from the germline V gene are MNHNS and SASEGT. The CDR3 DNA sequence: TGTGCCAGCAGTGAAGTGGAGACAGGATATCAGCCCCAGCATTTT. It codes for CASSEVETGYQPQHF.